This T cell receptor (beta chain) was found in a study of cytomegalovirus exposure and HLA in healthy donors (dated by TCRdb to the late 2010s). As for the study more broadly: An earlier analysis of some 600 of the donors reported approximately 260 Gb of sequence data and around 100 million unique TCR beta sequences obtained from around 170 million T cells. Every discovery cohort repertoire had been produced on one sequencing platform. To study patterns of TCR occurrence, a later analysis re-analyzed previously published TCR beta repertoires from under 750 donors and added high-resolution HLA genotyping. A later genetic analysis used genome-wide SNP genotypes for about three fifths of the 666 donors, treating that subset as a discovery cohort. Around 300 gigabases of sequencing data and 70 million to 100 million unique TCR sequences were included in an early release covering roughly 700 HLA-typed donors. HLA typing covered class I and class II loci at four-digit resolution. The later analysis used no new phenotypic data to find candidate immune exposures, relying instead on TCR beta sequences and their occurrence across donors. Donor age, sex, ethnicity and CMV serostatus were collected together with the repertoire data. Besides the first cohort of under 700 subjects, a separate validation cohort made up of 120 different subjects was used. An earlier analysis of about 600 of the donors used high-throughput TCR beta sequencing to judge whether each TCR beta V gene segment behaved as functional or pseudogenic. About five DR-DQ haplotypes were handled as single units for association and clustering, since linkage in the cohort was strong. The study profiled the T cell repertoires of under 850 subjects by immunosequencing and related them to cytomegalovirus serostatus. On average, 235,054 unique TCR beta nucleotide sequences were sequenced per donor among more than 350 genotyped donors of the cohort, with 15% to 20% of those sequences being non-productive. The number of donors typed differed by locus, with roughly 629-640 for A, B, C, DRB1 and DQB1, approximately 500 for DQA1, about 610 for DPA1, and 450 to 480 for DPB1. Of the 300 to 450 genotyped donors, approximately 80% fell in the genetic ancestry cluster associated with self-reported Caucasian donors. The study was designed to test whether signatures of past pathogen exposure could be identified by cataloging public T cell receptors. High-throughput TCR immunosequencing, statistical association of individual TCRs with disease status, and machine learning were combined to predict cytomegalovirus infection status.

A word on this clone: There is no known antigen for this receptor. No much larger clone exists at a distance of one base, and base qualities are not known.

Libraries were constructed by the immunoSEQ multiplex PCR assay. The multiplex PCR relied on a mix of 60 forward primers for TCR Vbeta segments and 13 reverse primers for TCR Jbeta segments. A multiplex PCR assay on genomic DNA amplified the CDR3 region of rearranged TCR beta genes. The amplified TCR beta libraries were sequenced on the Illumina HiSeq System as 87-base-pair reads. On the study's bioinformatics: Across the 500 to 850 repertoires, a later analysis counted 80 million or so unique TCR beta chains, 8.5 million to 12 million of which were shared by at least two donors. A nearest-neighbor algorithm error-corrected the raw reads and collapsed the reads into unique sequences, merging closely related sequences to remove PCR and sequencing errors. Alignment of CDR3 sequences to IMGT reference sequences was used to assign V, D and J gene segments. For a sequence to be retained, a match of at least six nucleotides to both a V gene segment and a J gene segment was required. Rearrangements were classified as productive when the CDR3 lacked stop codons and remained in frame with V and J, and all other rearrangements were classified as non-productive. CDR3 was defined by IMGT convention, running from the second conserved V-encoded cysteine to the conserved J-encoded phenylalanine. The earlier analysis of about 500 of the donors excluded sequences that lacked an unambiguous match to a single V gene segment. An earlier analysis of some 500 of the donors classified V segments as functional when productive rearrangements were above 56.7% and as segregating when the standard deviation between donors was above 5%. A statistical classification framework was built to diagnose cytomegalovirus status from the catalog of TCR beta chain sequences. V and J gene assignment, in a later analysis, came from comparing TCR nucleotide sequences with IMGT/GENE-DB human TR gene sequences. In a later analysis, CDR3 sequences and most-parsimonious VDJ recombination scenarios were assigned using the TCRdist pipeline. In a later analysis, each TCR beta chain was defined by its CDR3 amino acid sequence together with its V-gene family, and reads without a unique V-gene family were excluded. A later analysis removed roughly 590 highly shared, low-generation-probability nucleotide sequences to deal with suspected cross-contamination and a sequencing artifact. A later analysis calculated a clonal expansion index for each public chain from normalized within-repertoire ranks of inferred template counts. Generation probabilities in a later analysis came from a VDJ recombination model fitted to out-of-frame rearrangements, and those results were checked against IGoR. A later analysis scored TCR-TCR, TCR-HLA and TCR-CMV co-occurrence with hypergeometric tests, applying a repertoire-size bias correction to TCR pairs. False discovery rates were estimated in a later analysis by permuting HLA or CMV assignments 20 times. A later analysis grouped co-occurring TCRs with DBSCAN, adding TCRdist sequence similarity when clustering within HLA-allele-positive subsets. Repertoires with fewer than 30,000 or more than 120,000 public chains, plus five repertoires with anomalous nucleotide sharing, were excluded from co-occurrence clustering. This is the immuneACCESS table as TCRdb keeps it, with only in-frame sequences that have V and J called. A part of the clones is gone; compared with another copy, unresolved V genes explain less than half, and the rest is unexplained. D and trimming come from the DNA, and the V and J calls and clone size come from that table. The sample records about 120,000 clones, 17% of which are singletons. The ten biggest clones cover about 3.1% of the sample.

What the authors observed across the whole study: In a later analysis, the rate of TCR association differed among HLA loci, with DRB1 alleles having the most associated TCRs and HLA-C alleles having the fewest. The authors suggested that the approach could potentially be extended to other disease states and immunological phenotypes. In a later analysis, most CMV-associated TCR beta chains were found to appear HLA-restricted, with HLA associations seemingly driven largely by CMV exposure. In vitro tests confirmed that a few of the cytomegalovirus-associated TCR beta chains recognize cytomegalovirus antigens. The sequencing pipeline was judged likely to have produced a cluster of highly shared sequence variants as a technical artifact. In a later analysis, over 15,000 TCR beta sequences were associated with specific HLA alleles at a false discovery rate of 0.05. In an earlier analysis of 587 of the donors, most TCR beta V segments were observed in productive rearrangements about 87% or about 30% of the time, broadly matching IMGT annotations. A further reported finding was that TCR beta sequences accurately predicted the HLA-A and HLA-B alleles for most subjects in the first cohort. CMV serostatus was the only immune exposure information available for the cohort. Compared with equally common non-associated chains, HLA-associated TCR beta chains in a later analysis were more clonally expanded and had lower generation probabilities. The study gave a list of 150 to 200 TCR beta chains associated with cytomegalovirus. According to a later analysis, parvovirus B19, influenza, CMV and Epstein-Barr virus appeared linked to several top co-occurrence clusters. Roughly uniform sequencing depth across donors was assumed in presence/absence analyses, although this assumption may not hold. Assigning TCR associations to individual alleles was difficult when HLA alleles, especially DR and DQ, strongly co-occurred. V-gene and J-gene trimming of TCR beta chains was associated with a missense DCLRE1C variant in a later genetic analysis, and the association was replicated in an independent cohort. According to a later genetic analysis, donors in an Asian-associated ancestry cluster had fewer N-insertions in productive TCRs than the approximately 630-donor mean. About 17 rarely observed V segments, including chromosome 9 orphons, were excluded from the earlier analysis of about 500 of the donors because counts were too low. The cohort was sequenced for TCR beta chains only, and without alpha or paired-chain data the features that could be detected were limited. The classifier was reported to diagnose cytomegalovirus status with high specificity and sensitivity in both the original cohort and the validation cohort. Linkage disequilibrium might explain the correlated functional status among segregating V segments, but an unknown experimental factor could not be excluded. HLA typing was unavailable for some donors at each locus, so association tests used only the typed subset. Across donors, most TCR sequences were observed very rarely, whereas some public TCRs were present in many individuals.

In total, 630 or so healthy bone marrow donors made up the cohort. All cohort members were sampled while nominally healthy, although unrecorded immune exposures were likely present. The donor tested CMV seropositive and was one of the 289 seropositive cohort members. Every donor gave a peripheral blood sample, and the peripheral blood mononuclear cells from that sample were used for TCR beta sequencing. Genomic DNA extraction from the blood cell samples was performed with the Qiagen DNeasy Blood Extraction Kit. The receptor's source is a female donor in good health and CMV-seropositive. Sequencing was performed on PBMCs.

The CDR3 corresponds to CASSPFGSQETQYF. The nucleotide sequence reads TGTGCCAGTAGTCCGTTTGGCTCTCAAGAGACCCAGTACTTC. This chain joins TRBV19 to TRBJ2-5, with the D gene call left open. From cysteine to phenylalanine, the CDR3 is 14 amino acids long. Of the read, only the CDR3 DNA is kept; its 42 bases are in frame from base 1. V sheds 5 bases and J sheds 2 bases, leaving 12 bases between their ends. CDR1 and CDR2, looked up from the germline V gene (reference sequence), are LNHDA and SQIVND. Where the CDR3 stops, the reference TRBV19 and TRBJ2-5 genes take over; the full variable domain is DGGITQSPKYLFRKEGQNVTLSCEQNLNHDAMYWYRQDPGQGLRLIYYSQIVNDFQKGDIAEGYSVSREKKESFPLTVTSAQKNPTAFYLCASSPFGSQETQYFGPGTRLLVL.